The TCR beta chain under discussion was sequenced for a study of blood T cell repertoires in COVID-19. Study context: COVID-19 samples, acute and convalescent, were from the United States, Italy and Spain. PBMCs, B-cell-depleted T cells, or T cells were the source of the cDNA or gDNA that made up the material.

This clone was seen a few times. Followed over time, Seattle patients had been enrolled while infection was active. Authors' data handling: For nucleated cells, counts were estimated from reference gene primer amplification. This table comes from immunoSEQ multiplex PCR, and its TCRdb copy is limited to in-frame clones, with some not included. V, J and clone size are taken as reported in that table, and D and trimming were inferred from the DNA itself. This table has about 230,000 clones, about nine tenths appearing once. The V and J ends lost 5 bases and 3 bases respectively, with 11 bases between them. The CDR3 totals 13 residues. Germline V lookup: CDR1 LGHNT, CDR2 FRNRAP.

The chain is built from TRBV12-5 and TRBJ2-7; perhaps TRBD2 as D (5 bases). The receptor was isolated from a man aged 45-65 years with COVID-19, enrolled during active disease. The sequencing input was peripheral blood. CDR3 sequence reads: CASGVRSGYEQYF. For the CDR3, the DNA is TGTGCTAGTGGTGTACGGAGCGGCTACGAGCAGTACTTC.